This note documents a single TCR beta chain sequence. Its cognate antigen is unknown. The sample comes from a study of chemoradiotherapy in HPV16-positive cancers. About the study: A couple of HPV16-positive patients' cells yielded candidate HPV-specific clones and common motifs. General study points: Only a couple of HPV16-positive patients supplied the functional HPV-specificity definition. Better recurrence-free survival went with HPV-responsive T-cell expansion in HPV16-positive patients.

Assay used: immunoSEQ multiplex PCR; TCRdb lists only in-frame clones, some missing. The sample records approximately 11,000 clones, around 90% being singletons. This material was obtained from a patient who underwent chemoradiotherapy. The receptor was derived from a human donor with HPV-associated anogenital cancer.

The chain's CDR3 is CASTRTRGDNSPLHF. The CDR3 coding sequence is TGTGCCAGCACCCGGACGAGGGGCGATAATTCACCCCTCCACTTT. The chain recombines TRBV6-1 with TRBJ1-6, with a tentative D call TRBD1 (5 bases). The CDR3 consists of 15 residues. V lost 7 bases, J lost 5 bases, and 15 bases lay in between. CDR1 and CDR2 from the germline V gene are MNHNS and SASEGT.